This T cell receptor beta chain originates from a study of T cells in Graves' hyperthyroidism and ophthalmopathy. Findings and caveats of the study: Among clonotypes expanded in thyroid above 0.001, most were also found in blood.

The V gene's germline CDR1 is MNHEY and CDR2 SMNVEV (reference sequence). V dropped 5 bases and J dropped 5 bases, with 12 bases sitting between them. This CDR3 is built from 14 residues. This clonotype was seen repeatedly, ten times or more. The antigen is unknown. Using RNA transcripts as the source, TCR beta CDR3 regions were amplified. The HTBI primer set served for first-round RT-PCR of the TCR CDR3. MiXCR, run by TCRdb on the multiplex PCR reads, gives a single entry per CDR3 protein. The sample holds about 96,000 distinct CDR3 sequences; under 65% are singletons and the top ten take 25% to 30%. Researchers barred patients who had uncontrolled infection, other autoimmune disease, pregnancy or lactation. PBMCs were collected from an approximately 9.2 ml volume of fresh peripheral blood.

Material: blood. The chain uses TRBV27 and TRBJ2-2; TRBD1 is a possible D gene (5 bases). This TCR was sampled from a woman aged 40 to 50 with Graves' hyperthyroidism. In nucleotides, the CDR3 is TGTGCCAGCAGTCAGGCAGGGTGGACCGGGGAGCTGTTTTTT. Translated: CASSQAGWTGELFF.